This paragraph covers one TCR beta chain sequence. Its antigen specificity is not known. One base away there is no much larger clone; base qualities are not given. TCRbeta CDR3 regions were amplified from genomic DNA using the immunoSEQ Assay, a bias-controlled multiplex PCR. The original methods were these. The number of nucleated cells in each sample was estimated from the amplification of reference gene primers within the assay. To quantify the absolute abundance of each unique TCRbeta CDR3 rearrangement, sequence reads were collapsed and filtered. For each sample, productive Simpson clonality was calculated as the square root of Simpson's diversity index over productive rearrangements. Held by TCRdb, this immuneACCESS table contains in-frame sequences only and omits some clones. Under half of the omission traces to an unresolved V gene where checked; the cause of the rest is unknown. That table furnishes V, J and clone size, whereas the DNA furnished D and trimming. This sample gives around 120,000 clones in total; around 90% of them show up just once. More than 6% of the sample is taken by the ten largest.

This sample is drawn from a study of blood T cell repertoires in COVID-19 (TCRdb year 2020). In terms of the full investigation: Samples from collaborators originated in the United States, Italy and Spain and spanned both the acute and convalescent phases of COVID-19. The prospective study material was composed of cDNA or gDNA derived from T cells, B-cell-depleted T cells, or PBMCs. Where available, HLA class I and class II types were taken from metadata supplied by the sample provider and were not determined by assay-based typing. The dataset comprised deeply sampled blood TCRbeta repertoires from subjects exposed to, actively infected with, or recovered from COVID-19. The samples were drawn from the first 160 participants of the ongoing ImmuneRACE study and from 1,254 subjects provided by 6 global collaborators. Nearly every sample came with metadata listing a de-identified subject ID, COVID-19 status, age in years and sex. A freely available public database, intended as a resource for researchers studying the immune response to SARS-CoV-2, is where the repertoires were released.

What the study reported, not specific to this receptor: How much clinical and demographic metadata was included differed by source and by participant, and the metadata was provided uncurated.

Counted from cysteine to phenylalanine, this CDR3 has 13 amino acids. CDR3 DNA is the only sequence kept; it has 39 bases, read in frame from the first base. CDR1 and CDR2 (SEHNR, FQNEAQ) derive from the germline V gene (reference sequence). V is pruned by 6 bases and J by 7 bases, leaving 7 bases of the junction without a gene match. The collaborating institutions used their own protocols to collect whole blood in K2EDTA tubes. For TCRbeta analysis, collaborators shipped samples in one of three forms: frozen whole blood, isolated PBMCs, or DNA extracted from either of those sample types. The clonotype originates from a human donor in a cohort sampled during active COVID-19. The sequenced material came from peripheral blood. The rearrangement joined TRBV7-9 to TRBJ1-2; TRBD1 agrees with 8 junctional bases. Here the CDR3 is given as CASSPQGALGYTF. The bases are TGTGCCAGCAGTCCCCAGGGGGCGCTTGGCTACACCTTC.